Listed below are T cell receptor beta chains from one sample, sequenced in a study of shared clonotypes between healthy human individuals. TCRdb keeps only in-frame clones here, not all; method: immunoSEQ multiplex PCR. The sample holds more than 2,000,000 clones, roughly 92% seen once. Source material: naive CD4+ T cells sorted from blood. These TCRs come from a man aged 18 to 29 in good health. Both conserved end residues are part of each CDR3. D genes are given only for firm matches.

CDR3nt: TGTGCCAGCTCACCCCGATTACAGGGGGCGCTCACTGAAGCTTTCTTT; CDR3aa: CASSPRLQGALTEAFF; d_gene: TRBD1; v_gene: TRBV18; j_gene: TRBJ1-1
CDR3nt: TGTGCCAGCAGTTCCACGGACAGGGTCAAGGAAAAACTGTTTTTT; CDR3aa: CASSSTDRVKEKLFF; d_gene: TRBD1; v_gene: TRBV6-6; j_gene: TRBJ1-4
CDR3nt: TGTGCCAGCAGTCCCGATCTCAGCTTCTACGAGCAGTACTTC; CDR3aa: CASSPDLSFYEQYF; d_gene: NA; v_gene: TRBV6-6; j_gene: TRBJ2-7
CDR3nt: TGTGCCAGCAGTGAAAGTCGGGCTAGCGGCCCCACAGATACGCAGTATTTT; CDR3aa: CASSESRASGPTDTQYF; d_gene: TRBD2; v_gene: TRBV2; j_gene: TRBJ2-3
CDR3nt: TGCGCCAGCAGCCAAGATCTCAGGCATCGTGAAAAACTGTTTTTT; CDR3aa: CASSQDLRHREKLFF; d_gene: NA; v_gene: TRBV4-1; j_gene: TRBJ1-4
CDR3nt: TGTGCCAGCAGCTTAAGGACAGGGTCCTACAATGAGCAGTTCTTC; CDR3aa: CASSLRTGSYNEQFF; d_gene: TRBD1; v_gene: TRBV11-3; j_gene: TRBJ2-1
CDR3nt: TGCAGCGTCCTACGGGGGACCTACGAGCAGTACTTC; CDR3aa: CSVLRGTYEQYF; d_gene: NA; v_gene: TRBV29-1; j_gene: TRBJ2-7
CDR3nt: TGTGCCAGCTCAGACAGGGGGACGGGCTTGGGGACGTACGAGCAGTACTTC; CDR3aa: CASSDRGTGLGTYEQYF; d_gene: TRBD1; v_gene: TRBV18; j_gene: TRBJ2-7
CDR3nt: TGCGCCAGCAGCCAAGACGTCGGCTTGAGCTCCTACGAGCAGTACTTC; CDR3aa: CASSQDVGLSSYEQYF; d_gene: NA; v_gene: TRBV4-1; j_gene: TRBJ2-7
CDR3nt: TGTGCCTGGACCGGGGGCATGAACACTGAAGCTTTCTTT; CDR3aa: CAWTGGMNTEAFF; d_gene: NA; v_gene: TRBV30; j_gene: TRBJ1-1
CDR3nt: TGTGCCTGGCGGGGCTTTCAAGAGACCCAGTACTTC; CDR3aa: CAWRGFQETQYF; d_gene: NA; v_gene: TRBV30; j_gene: TRBJ2-5
CDR3nt: TGCGCCAGCAGCTTGTTGCCCGGACAGCGAGATTCACCCCTCCACTTT; CDR3aa: CASSLLPGQRDSPLHF; d_gene: NA; v_gene: TRBV5-1; j_gene: TRBJ1-6
CDR3nt: TGTGCCAGCAGCTTAGCTCCAGGGTACCTCTATGGCTACACCTTC; CDR3aa: CASSLAPGYLYGYTF; d_gene: NA; v_gene: TRBV7-2; j_gene: TRBJ1-2
CDR3nt: TGTGCCAGCAGTTCCCCGGGGGACTCCACTGAAGCTTTCTTT; CDR3aa: CASSSPGDSTEAFF; d_gene: NA; v_gene: TRBV6-5; j_gene: TRBJ1-1
CDR3nt: TGTGCCAGCTCACCCCCCCAACGGTCCTACGAGCAGTACTTC; CDR3aa: CASSPPQRSYEQYF; d_gene: NA; v_gene: TRBV18; j_gene: TRBJ2-7
CDR3nt: TGCGCCAGCAGTGAGGAGCAGGCTGGAAACACCATATATTTT; CDR3aa: CASSEEQAGNTIYF; d_gene: NA; v_gene: TRBV10-1; j_gene: TRBJ1-3
CDR3nt: TGTGCCAGCAGCAGAGGGGACAGGGGCATGGGCTACGAGCAGTACTTC; CDR3aa: CASSRGDRGMGYEQYF; d_gene: TRBD1; v_gene: TRBV6-6; j_gene: TRBJ2-7